Sequencing of this TCR beta chain was carried out in a study of T cells after yellow fever vaccination. Only one count was recorded for this clonotype. CDR1 DFQATT and CDR2 SNEGSKA come from the germline V gene (reference sequence). The CDR3 sequence is 16 residues long. V lost 5 bases and J lost 0, with 19 bases in between. TCRdb passed the 5' RACE reads through MiXCR, listing each CDR3 protein once. Of under 550,000 distinct CDR3 sequences in the sample, around a fifth were seen once. The sequence was obtained from a man between 18 and 29 years old who received the YFV17D yellow fever vaccine. The chain has TRBV20-1 and TRBJ2-5; D is unresolved. The input for sequencing was PBMCs, taken 21 days after the first yellow fever vaccination. The CDR3 nucleotides read TGCAGTGCTCCAAAGCCCTTTCAGGATTACCAAGAGACCCAGTACTTC. It translates to CSAPKPFQDYQETQYF.